Below are 32 T cell receptor beta chains sequenced from a single sample in a study of blood T cell repertoires in COVID-19. Profiling relied on immunoSEQ multiplex PCR, and the TCRdb table lists in-frame clones only, not all of them. The table shows 200,000 to 300,000 clones, with more than 75% occurring only once. The sample was peripheral blood. The receptors were sampled from a man aged 40-49 years who had recovered from COVID-19.

The gene calls are TRBV4-3 and TRBJ2-3; 14 positions match TRBD2. This CDR3 is built from 19 residues. CDR1 and CDR2 (germline): LGHNA, YSLEER. The ends lost 4 bases at V and 4 bases at J; junction bases unmatched: 13. This CDR3 is CASSPTRLAGGSGADTQYF. As DNA, the CDR3 is TGCGCCAGCAGCCCTACCCGACTAGCGGGGGGGTCCGGGGCAGATACGCAGTATTTT.

V gene TRBV18 combines with J gene TRBJ2-6; 9 nucleotides agree with TRBD2. Germline CDR1 reads KGHSH; CDR2 reads LQKENI. This CDR3 has 18 amino acids. J gave up 0 bases and V 2 bases, and 5 bases lay outside the gene matches. CDR3 region: CASSPKAGGDSGANVLTF. CDR3 nucleotide sequence: TGTGCCAGCTCACCAAAAGCGGGGGGCGACTCTGGGGCCAACGTCCTGACTTTC. Together with reference TRBV18 and TRBJ2-6, the CDR3 gives the full variable domain: NAGVMQNPRHLVRRRGQEARLRCSPMKGHSHVYWYRQLPEEGLKFMVYLQKENIIDESGMPKERFSAEFPKEGPSILRIQQVVRGDSAAYFCASSPKAGGDSGANVLTFGAGSRLTVL.

The chain recombines TRBV18 with TRBJ2-3; 8 bases match TRBD2. Germline V lookup: CDR1 KGHSH, CDR2 LQKENI. J gave up 0 bases and V 2 bases, and 7 bases lay outside the gene matches. This CDR3 is 17 amino acids long. CDR3 nucleotide sequence: TGTGCCAGCTCACCATATTCAGCGGGGGCGAGCACAGATACGCAGTATTTT. Protein sequence: CASSPYSAGASTDTQYF. The full variable domain, completed using reference TRBV18 and TRBJ2-3, is NAGVMQNPRHLVRRRGQEARLRCSPMKGHSHVYWYRQLPEEGLKFMVYLQKENIIDESGMPKERFSAEFPKEGPSILRIQQVVRGDSAAYFCASSPYSAGASTDTQYFGPGTRLTVL.

This chain joins TRBV13 and TRBJ2-7, with TRBD2 as a possible D gene (5 bases). The CDR3 loop spans 13 amino acids. CDR1 is PRHDT, CDR2 FYEKMQ, per germline (reference sequence). V was clipped by 4 bases and J by 4 bases, with 11 bases between them. The CDR3 DNA reads as TGTGCCAGCAGCTACATCGGGGTATACGAGCAGTACTTC. Translating it yields CASSYIGVYEQYF.

The rearrangement joins TRBV5-1 to TRBJ2-7; 13 positions agree with TRBD2. CDR1 is SGHRS, CDR2 YFSETQ, per germline. This CDR3 has 17 amino acids. The J segment lost 6 bases and the V segment lost 4 bases, leaving 13 bases of the junction unmatched. CDR3 DNA: TGCGCCAGCAGCCGAGAACCGGGACTAGCGGGATCTCCCGAGCAGTACTTC. Its protein is CASSREPGLAGSPEQYF. The full variable domain, its missing parts supplied by reference TRBV5-1 and TRBJ2-7, is KAGVTQTPRYLIKTRGQQVTLSCSPISGHRSVSWYQQTPGQGLQFLFEYFSETQRNKGNFPGRFSGRQFSNSRSEMNVSTLELGDSALYLCASSREPGLAGSPEQYFGPGTRLTVT.

The rearrangement uses TRBV18 and TRBJ2-3; tentative D call: TRBD1 (6 bases). Germline CDR1 reads KGHSH; CDR2 reads LQKENI. The V end was cut by 3 bases, the J end by 1 base, with 20 bases between. There are 18 residues in the CDR3. In DNA, the CDR3 is TGTGCCAGCTCACCGCGTGGGACACAGATCTTTGGCACAGATACGCAGTATTTT. The encoded protein is CASSPRGTQIFGTDTQYF.

This chain joins TRBV27 and TRBJ2-3; 9 nucleotides line up with TRBD2. The CDR3 consists of 14 residues. Germline V gene data show CDR1 as MNHEY and CDR2 as SMNVEV (reference sequence). Losses at the gene ends were 6 bases for V and 3 bases for J; bases not matched to a gene: 4. The CDR3 sequence: CASRSGGTTDTQYF. The DNA of the CDR3 is TGTGCCAGCAGAAGCGGGGGGACAACAGATACGCAGTATTTT.

This clone has a single count. This chain joins TRBV7-2 and TRBJ2-2; D remains ambiguous. The CDR3 runs to 15 residues. Germline V gives CDR1 SGHTA, CDR2 FQGNSA. V was trimmed by 2 bases and J by 6 bases, leaving 13 bases between them. This CDR3 reads CASSLLALSPGELFF. In DNA, the CDR3 is TGTGCCAGCAGCTTATTGGCCCTTTCCCCCGGGGAGCTGTTTTTT. The whole variable domain, remainder taken from reference TRBV7-2 and TRBJ2-2, is GAGVSQSPSNKVTEKGKDVELRCDPISGHTALYWYRQSLGQGLEFLIYFQGNSAPDKSGLPSDRFSAERTGGSVSTLTIQRTQQEDSAVYLCASSLLALSPGELFFGEGSRLTVL.

This sequence joins TRBV7-2 and TRBJ1-5; D uncertain. Germline loops: CDR1 SGHTA, CDR2 FQGNSA. The CDR3 consists of 14 residues. Between the trimmed V and J ends, which lost 5 bases and 4 bases, there was a span of 12 bases. CDR3 nucleotides: TGTGCCAGCAGCATATCGGGGTATAATCAGCCCCAGCATTTT. It is translated as CASSISGYNQPQHF.

This chain connects TRBV15 to TRBJ1-1; tentatively, D is TRBD1 (5 bases). Germline V gene data show CDR1 as LNHNV and CDR2 as YYDKDF (reference sequence). V shed 1 base and J shed 10 bases, with 13 bases lying between them. CDR3 length: 13 amino acids. CDR3 coding DNA: TGTGCCACCAGCAGAGGATCAGGGTCTGTAGCTTTCTTT. Its protein product is CATSRGSGSVAFF.

The CDR3 nucleotides are TGTGCCAGCAGCTTATGGGGCGGGGGGAGCTCCTACAATGAGCAGTTCTTC. Translation gives CASSLWGGGSSYNEQFF. The gene calls are TRBV7-8 and TRBJ2-1, with TRBD2 identical over 8 bases. V gave up 2 bases and J gave up 0 bases; unmatched junction bases: 6. This CDR3 contains 17 residues. CDR1 is SGHVS, CDR2 FQNEAQ, per germline.

The rearrangement links TRBV6-5 to TRBJ2-5; D might be TRBD1 (6 bases). V was shortened by 2 bases and J by 5 bases, with 18 bases between the two germline ends. Germline CDR1 reads MNHEY; CDR2 reads SVGAGI. The CDR3 covers 16 residues. CDR3 residues: CASSYSSPGALETQYF. In DNA form, the CDR3 reads TGTGCCAGCAGTTACAGTTCTCCAGGGGCCCTGGAGACCCAGTACTTC.

This clone was found a few times. The V call is TRBV7-9, the J call TRBJ1-1; the match to TRBD1 covers 8 bases. In germline, CDR1 is SEHNR, CDR2 FQNEAQ (reference sequence). The V and J ends lost 10 bases and 1 base, in that order; junction bases with no gene match: 8. The CDR3 contains 14 residues. This chain's CDR3 is CAILPGQGNTEAFF. The DNA for the CDR3 is TGTGCCATCCTCCCCGGACAGGGGAACACTGAAGCTTTCTTT.

This clone was observed a handful of times. The chain recombines TRBV23-1 with TRBJ2-6; 7 bases align to TRBD1. TRBV23-1 is treated as an ORF (open reading frame) with a function not yet certain. V shed 2 bases and J 0 bases; nucleotides not matched to a gene: 13. CDR3 length: 20 residues. The chain's CDR3 is CASSQGGSSGGPSGANVLTF. The CDR3 DNA sequence: TGCGCCAGCAGTCAAGGGGGCTCGTCAGGGGGACCCTCTGGGGCCAACGTCCTGACTTTC.

V gene TRBV5-1 combines with J gene TRBJ2-3, with TRBD2 matching 14 bases. Germline CDR1 and CDR2: SGHRS and YFSETQ. The CDR3 contains 20 residues. Losses at the gene ends were 3 bases for V and 4 bases for J; bases not matched to a gene: 16. The CDR3 is CASSSRIRLAGGRSSDTQYF. The CDR3 bases are TGCGCCAGCAGCTCCCGTATCAGACTAGCGGGGGGGAGATCGTCAGATACGCAGTATTTT.

The chain carries TRBV19 and TRBJ1-2, with 9 bases matching TRBD1. Germline lookup yields CDR1 LNHDA and CDR2 SQIVND (reference sequence). The CDR3 totals 14 residues. J was trimmed by 4 bases and V by 7 bases; bases with no gene match: 7. The CDR3 sequence is CASKSGTGPYGYTF. The CDR3 bases are TGTGCCAGTAAATCCGGGACAGGGCCCTATGGCTACACCTTC. The full variable domain, with the rest looked up from reference TRBV19 and TRBJ1-2, is DGGITQSPKYLFRKEGQNVTLSCEQNLNHDAMYWYRQDPGQGLRLIYYSQIVNDFQKGDIAEGYSVSREKKESFPLTVTSAQKNPTAFYLCASKSGTGPYGYTFGSGTRLTVV.

The V call is TRBV5-1, the J call TRBJ2-1; 14 nucleotides match TRBD2. Germline V gives CDR1 SGHRS, CDR2 YFSETQ. V was clipped by 4 bases and J by 0 bases; unmatched bases: 6. The CDR3 consists of 18 residues. The CDR3 reads CASSPGLAGGPSYNEQFF. The CDR3 DNA reads TGCGCCAGCAGCCCCGGACTAGCGGGGGGCCCCTCCTACAATGAGCAGTTCTTC.

The chain combines TRBV5-5 with TRBJ2-7, with D perhaps TRBD2 (6 bases). V was cut by 0 bases and J by 0 bases, with 7 bases left in between. Germline assignment: CDR1 SGHKS and CDR2 YYEKEE (reference sequence). CDR3 length: 14 amino acids. The CDR3 nucleotides are TGTGCCAGCAGCTTGGGCGGGAACTCCTACGAGCAGTACTTC. It encodes CASSLGGNSYEQYF.

V is TRBV3-1 (or the pseudogene TRBV3-2) and J is TRBJ2-7; D may be TRBD1 (6 bases). In germline, CDR1 is LGHDT, CDR2 YNNKEL (reference sequence). Trimming pared 1 base from V and 6 bases from J, leaving 16 bases between. This CDR3 contains 15 residues. The CDR3 protein is CASSQGWDMRTEQYF. As DNA, the CDR3 is TGTGCCAGCAGCCAAGGTTGGGACATGAGGACCGAGCAGTACTTC.

The J gene is TRBJ2-1, the V gene TRBV7-9, with 9 bases lining up with TRBD1. V was clipped by 5 bases and J by 4 bases; unmatched bases: 9. The CDR3 covers 16 residues. Germline loops: CDR1 SEHNR, CDR2 FQNEAQ (reference sequence). The CDR3 sequence: CASSLPGTGTYNEQFF. CDR3 nucleotides: TGTGCCAGCAGCCTCCCGGGGACAGGGACGTACAATGAGCAGTTCTTC.

CDR3 DNA: TGTGCCAGCTCACCATTAGGGGTAGGCGTTGAAGCCCTCCACTTT. Translated: CASSPLGVGVEALHF. The chain couples TRBV18 to TRBJ1-6; D may be TRBD1 (5 bases). V was trimmed by 2 bases and J by 14 bases, leaving 19 bases between them. This CDR3 has 15 residues. From germline, CDR1 is KGHSH and CDR2 LQKENI.

V usage is TRBV6-6 and J usage is TRBJ2-7; 11 bases match TRBD2. The CDR3 sequence is 14 residues long. Germline-derived CDR1 and CDR2 are MNHNY and SVGAGI (reference sequence). V gave up 5 bases and J gave up 0 bases; unmatched junction bases: 0. The CDR3 here is CASSTSGSSYEQYF. In DNA form, the CDR3 reads TGTGCCAGCAGTACTAGCGGGAGCTCCTACGAGCAGTACTTC.

V is TRBV5-1 and J is TRBJ2-3, with 8 bases identical to TRBD2. V lost 3 bases and J lost 2; bases outside the gene matches: 5. The CDR3 loop spans 15 amino acids. Germline V lookup: CDR1 SGHRS, CDR2 YFSETQ. The CDR3 loop reads CASSYLAGPTDTQYF. The CDR3 nucleotides read TGCGCCAGCAGCTACTTAGCGGGACCCACAGATACGCAGTATTTT.

This sequence joins TRBV19 and TRBJ1-4; D is uncertain. V gave up 4 bases and J gave up 5 bases, with 5 bases separating them. Germline V CDR1 and CDR2: LNHDA, SQIVND (reference sequence). The CDR3 is 12 amino acids. CDR3 in DNA: TGTGCCAGTAGTAACAAGAATGAAAAACTGTTTTTT. It specifies CASSNKNEKLFF.

The genes are TRBV19 and TRBJ1-4; D remains unclear. The ends were cut back, 9 bases at V and 0 bases at J, with 14 bases in the middle. CDR1 is LNHDA and CDR2 is SQIVND in the germline V gene (reference sequence). The CDR3 covers 15 residues. CDR3 DNA sequence: TGTGCCAGCCGGGATTTTGGGTCAACTAATGAAAAACTGTTTTTT. Its translation is CASRDFGSTNEKLFF.

This chain links TRBV19 with TRBJ2-5; TRBD1 matches at 8 bases. The CDR3 runs to 16 residues. J gave up 1 base and V 1 base, and 5 bases lay outside the gene matches. In germline, CDR1 is LNHDA, CDR2 SQIVND (reference sequence). CDR3 region: CASSIVGRGPQETQYF. In DNA, the CDR3 is TGTGCCAGTAGTATAGTTGGCAGGGGGCCCCAAGAGACCCAGTACTTC.

This chain connects TRBV4-1 to TRBJ1-3; no definite D call. Germline V CDR1 and CDR2: MGHRA, YSYEKL. The CDR3 has 16 amino acids. Trimming left V 3 bases short and J 4 bases short, with 16 bases between. CDR3 in DNA: TGCGCCAGCAGCCAGTGGGTCACAGCGGGAGGAAACACCATATATTTT. It is translated as CASSQWVTAGGNTIYF.

V usage is TRBV18 and J usage is TRBJ1-1; TRBD1 might be the D (6 bases). The V end was cut by 3 bases, the J end by 7 bases, with 15 bases between. This CDR3 comprises 14 residues. The germline gives CDR1 KGHSH, CDR2 LQKENI. The CDR3 protein is CASSPSGASGEAFF. For the CDR3, the DNA is TGTGCCAGCTCACCCTCAGGGGCTAGCGGTGAAGCTTTCTTT. Combining the CDR3 with reference TRBV18 and TRBJ1-1 gives the whole variable domain NAGVMQNPRHLVRRRGQEARLRCSPMKGHSHVYWYRQLPEEGLKFMVYLQKENIIDESGMPKERFSAEFPKEGPSILRIQQVVRGDSAAYFCASSPSGASGEAFFGQGTRLTVV.

V usage is TRBV10-3 and J usage is TRBJ1-1; tentative D call: TRBD1 (5 bases). This CDR3 has 13 residues. The V gene's germline CDR1 is ENHRY and CDR2 SYGVKD. Trimming removed 0 bases from V and 6 bases from J, with 8 bases in between. The CDR3 nucleotides are TGTGCCATCAGTGAGTCGGGGGGTCCTGAAGCTTTCTTT. Its translation is CAISESGGPEAFF.

The V and J genes are TRBV7-2 and TRBJ1-5, with a weak D call TRBD1 (6 bases). CDR3 length equals 17 residues. Germline assignment: CDR1 SGHTA and CDR2 FQGNSA. V lost 5 bases to trimming and J lost 0 bases, with 17 bases between them. For the CDR3, the DNA is TGTGCCAGCAGCAAAAGGACAGTGTCGTATAGCAATCAGCCCCAGCATTTT. This encodes CASSKRTVSYSNQPQHF.

V and J are TRBV7-3 and TRBJ2-1; 8 bases line up with TRBD2. J lost 4 bases, V lost 5 bases, and 13 bases had no gene match. Germline V gene sequence: CDR1 SGHTA, CDR2 FQGTGA. CDR3 length equals 17 residues. CDR3 in amino acids: CASSPDYPVAGYNEQFF. For the CDR3, the DNA is TGTGCCAGCAGCCCGGACTACCCAGTAGCGGGATACAATGAGCAGTTCTTC.

The chain joins TRBV19 to TRBJ1-4; D is possibly TRBD1 (5 bases). The V and J ends lost 7 bases and 8 bases respectively, with 11 bases between them. This CDR3 is built from 12 residues. Germline V CDR1 and CDR2: LNHDA, SQIVND (reference sequence). This CDR3 is CASTGGGEKLFF. The CDR3 DNA reads TGTGCCAGTACCGGGGGTGGCGAAAAACTGTTTTTT.